These 18 T cell receptor beta chains came from one sample sequenced in a study of glioma-infiltrating T cells. The iRepertoire nested amplicon-rescue multiplex PCR amplified TCR alpha and beta CDR3s from RNA. TCRdb redid the calling of the multiplex PCR reads with MiXCR, one entry per CDR3 protein. The sample carries under 150,000 distinct CDR3 sequences, around 23% recorded once. Sequenced input: glioma tissue, nonneoplastic brain tissue, or PBMCs (not recorded which). The receptors come from a human donor with low-grade glioma or glioblastoma, undergoing nonglioma brain surgery, or in good health (not recorded which).

In its sample, this clonotype was seen many times. The chain recombines TRBV28 with TRBJ1-1; a weak D match, TRBD1 (5 bases). V was clipped by 7 bases and J by 3 bases, with 18 bases between them. Germline loops: CDR1 MDHEN, CDR2 SYDVKM. This CDR3 has 15 residues. As DNA, the CDR3 is TGTGCCAGCATTATTTACGGGGGGGGGGACACTGAAGCTTTCTTT. This codes for CASIIYGGGDTEAFF.

This clonotype showed up just a few times. The V gene is TRBV15, the J gene TRBJ2-3; 10 bases match TRBD2. Germline values: CDR1 LNHNV, CDR2 YYDKDF (reference sequence). This CDR3 is 18 amino acids long. The J segment lost 2 bases and the V segment lost 0 bases, leaving 8 bases of the junction unmatched. Written as DNA, the CDR3 is TGTGCCACCAGCAGAGATCAGGTGCTAGCGGGGGCCACAGATACGCAGTATTTT. Protein sequence: CATSRDQVLAGATDTQYF. The complete variable domain, with remaining parts taken from reference TRBV15 and TRBJ2-3, reads DAMVIQNPRYQVTQFGKPVTLSCSQTLNHNVMYWYQQKSSQAPKLLFHYYDKDFNNEADTPDNFQSRRPNTSFCFLDIRSPGLGDTAMYLCATSRDQVLAGATDTQYFGPGTRLTVL.

This clonotype was counted at least ten times. The chain has TRBV6-6 and TRBJ1-2; D perhaps matches TRBD1 (6 bases). The V end was cut by 2 bases, the J end by 1 base, with 11 bases between. This CDR3 has 15 amino acids. Germline V gene sequence: CDR1 MNHNY, CDR2 SVGAGI (reference sequence). The CDR3, as DNA: TGTGCCAGCAGTTACCGACAGGCCCATAACTATGGCTACACCTTC. Translating it yields CASSYRQAHNYGYTF.

Here the CDR3 DNA reads TGTGCCAGCAGCGCGGACCAGGTTCGGGACAATGAGCAGTTCTTC. Amino acids: CASSADQVRDNEQFF. The V and J genes are TRBV7-2 and TRBJ2-1; D not resolved. Germline values: CDR1 SGHTA, CDR2 FQGNSA. V lost 5 bases to trimming and J lost 5 bases, with 16 bases between them. This CDR3 region has 15 residues.

V and J are TRBV14 and TRBJ1-6, with no clear D. The CDR3 has 14 amino acids. Per germline, CDR1 SGHDN and CDR2 FVKESK. Trimming removed 5 bases from V and 7 bases from J, with 12 bases in between. The CDR3 reads CASSVTGRNSPLHF. CDR3 sequence (DNA): TGTGCCAGCAGCGTAACCGGGAGAAATTCACCCCTCCACTTT.

This clonotype was recorded a few times. This sequence joins TRBV7-2 and TRBJ2-5, with 7 bases fitting TRBD2. Trimming took 7 bases from V and 3 from J; bases not matched to a gene: 8. This CDR3 has 14 residues. Germline lookup yields CDR1 SGHTA and CDR2 FQGNSA. The CDR3, as DNA: TGTGCCAGCACCACTTTAGGGAGGGAAGAGACCCAGTACTTC. It is translated as CASTTLGREETQYF.

This clonotype was seen repeatedly, ten times or more. This chain joins TRBV20-1 and TRBJ2-7; D uncertain. Germline V gene sequence: CDR1 DFQATT, CDR2 SNEGSKA (reference sequence). The CDR3 is 13 residues long. CDR3 sequence (DNA): TGCAGTGCTAGACCGGCGGCGCCCCTAATAGTGCACGTC. Protein sequence: CSARPAAPLIVHV.

This clonotype was found once. A read error may explain this, as a much larger clone is one base away. This chain joins TRBV5-1 and TRBJ2-3; either TRBD1 or TRBD2 may fit D (5 bases each). V dropped 5 bases and J dropped 5 bases, with 12 bases sitting between them. The CDR3 length is 13 residues. Germline loops: CDR1 SGHRS, CDR2 YFSETQ. CDR3 residues: CASRRDLRDTQYF. DNA for the CDR3: TGCGCCAGCAGACGGGACCTCAGAGATACGCAGTATTTT.

The sample holds many counts of this clonotype. This sequence joins TRBV6-6 and TRBJ2-5; TRBD1 aligns across 7 bases. There are 14 residues in the CDR3. The germline V gene has CDR1 MNHNY and CDR2 SVGAGI (reference sequence). V lost 0 bases to trimming and J lost 3 bases; unmatched junction nucleotides: 1. The CDR3: CASSYSGQEETQYF. The CDR3 DNA sequence: TGTGCCAGCAGTTACTCCGGACAGGAAGAGACCCAGTACTTC.

This clonotype appeared many times. This chain uses TRBV20-1 with TRBJ1-5; 7 bases line up with TRBD1. This CDR3 region has 15 residues. Germline V gene lookup returns CDR1 DFQATT and CDR2 SNEGSKA (reference sequence). The ends lost 2 bases at V and 4 bases at J; junction bases unmatched: 8. The CDR3 sequence: CSARPQDRPNQPQHF. The CDR3 DNA follows: TGCAGTGCTAGACCGCAGGACAGGCCAAATCAGCCCCAGCATTTT.

This clonotype was counted a few times. The gene calls are TRBV20-1 and TRBJ2-1; D remains ambiguous. From germline, CDR1 is DFQATT and CDR2 SNEGSKA (reference sequence). Trimming pared 4 bases from V and 2 bases from J, leaving 6 bases between. The CDR3 totals 12 residues. The CDR3 coding sequence is TGCAGTGCTATCATGGCCTACAATGAGCAGTTCTTC. This codes for CSAIMAYNEQFF.

This chain links TRBV29-1 with TRBJ1-1, with a possible D match to TRBD1 (5 bases). The V end lost 3 bases, the J end lost 5 bases, and 10 bases lay between the germline ends. CDR1 and CDR2 from the germline V gene are SQVTM and ANQGSEA. This CDR3 has 12 residues. The CDR3 sequence is CSVDIKGTEAFF. CDR3 bases: TGCAGCGTTGATATCAAGGGGACTGAAGCTTTCTTT.

The CDR3 is CASSQAGTSGGGTQYF. The DNA for the CDR3 is TGCGCCAGCAGCCAAGCTGGGACTAGCGGTGGAGGTACGCAGTATTTT. The chain links TRBV4-1 to TRBJ2-3, with 11 bases that match TRBD2. V lost 1 base and J lost 8; bases outside the gene matches: 8. In germline, CDR1 is MGHRA, CDR2 YSYEKL. The CDR3 is 16 amino acids.

This clonotype was recorded many times. The chain employs TRBV6-2 or TRBV6-3 and TRBJ2-7; TRBD1 is a possible D gene (5 bases). V gave up 2 bases and J gave up 4 bases, with 18 bases separating them. CDR1 and CDR2 (germline): MNHEY, SVGEGT. The CDR3 has 16 residues. The CDR3 region is CASSYLAAAGQYEQYV. CDR3 in DNA: TGTGCCAGCAGTTACCTCGCTGCGGCAGGGCAGTACGAGCAGTACGTC.

Concerning this clonotype: The germline gene is not matched at one end of the junction; a read error may be the cause. The chain joins TRBV12-3 or TRBV12-4 to TRBJ1-5; a weak D match, TRBD1 (5 bases). This CDR3 has 16 amino acids. CDR3 DNA: TGTGCCAGCAACCCCTTCGGGGGATATAGCGATCAGCCCCAGCATTTT. Protein product: CASNPFGGYSDQPQHF.

The CDR3 region has the DNA TGTGCCAGTAAGGATACAATTGGAAACACCATATATTTT. This codes for CASKDTIGNTIYF. The chain has TRBV19 and TRBJ1-3; no clear D. V lost 7 bases to trimming and J lost 3 bases, with 10 bases between them. Germline CDR1 is LNHDA and CDR2 is SQIVND (reference sequence). The CDR3 sequence is 13 residues long. The whole variable domain, filled in from reference TRBV19 and TRBJ1-3, reads DGGITQSPKYLFRKEGQNVTLSCEQNLNHDAMYWYRQDPGQGLRLIYYSQIVNDFQKGDIAEGYSVSREKKESFPLTVTSAQKNPTAFYLCASKDTIGNTIYFGEGSWLTVV.

As for this clonotype: Its ends do not fully match the called genes, so a read error is possible. V gene TRBV6-1 combines with J gene TRBJ2-3; no clear D gene. Germline assignment: CDR1 MNHNS and CDR2 SASEGT. The CDR3 contains 13 residues. The CDR3 nucleotides read TGTACCAGCAGTGAAGAAAAACCAGATACGCAGTATTTT. It yields the protein CTSSEEKPDTQYF.

The chain has TRBV10-1 and TRBJ2-1, with 13 positions matching TRBD2. CDR3 length: 14 residues. Germline CDR1 reads WNHNN; CDR2 reads SYGVQD (reference sequence). J gave up 12 bases and V 9 bases, and 11 bases lay outside the gene matches. The CDR3 region is CARGTSGDHGVQFF. In DNA form, the CDR3 reads TGCGCCAGGGGGACTAGCGGGGACCATGGGGTGCAGTTCTTC.